Below are 17 T cell receptor beta chains sequenced from a single sample in a study of blood T cell repertoires in COVID-19 (dated by TCRdb to 2018 to 2020). Library creation used the immunoSEQ multiplex PCR assay. The immuneACCESS repertoire file appears here via TCRdb, limited to in-frame rearrangements. These files lack a portion of the clones; in checked studies, under half of the deficit traces to unresolved V genes, and the cause of the others is not known. The sample table records around 250,000 clones; 75% to 90% of these occur just once. The top ten constitute under 2.5% of the sample. Sample: PBMCs or T cells enriched from blood (not recorded which). Receptors originate from a woman in her fifties or sixties who had recovered from COVID-19.

The rearrangement joins TRBV20-1 to TRBJ1-2, with 10 bases aligning to TRBD1. The junction had 9 bases not matched to a gene; V was cut back by 3 bases and J by 5 bases. Germline V CDR1 and CDR2: DFQATT, SNEGSKA (reference sequence). This CDR3 has 15 amino acids. The CDR3 nucleotides are TGCAGTGCTAGTATACCGGGACAGGGGCGTTATGGCTACACCTTC. Its protein is CSASIPGQGRYGYTF.

The CDR3 sequence: CASSFKTGNEQFF. The CDR3 bases are TGTGCCAGCAGCTTTAAGACGGGCAATGAGCAGTTCTTC. The V call is TRBV5-4, the J call TRBJ2-1; D remains unclear. This CDR3 comprises 13 residues. Germline assignment: CDR1 SGHNT and CDR2 YYREEE (reference sequence). Trimming took off 2 bases at V and 6 bases at J, with 9 bases between the two ends.

The CDR3 protein is CASSSDRGSYNEQFF. The CDR3 DNA is TGTGCCAGCAGCTCCGACAGGGGTTCCTACAATGAGCAGTTCTTC. The chain combines TRBV7-2 with TRBJ2-1; TRBD1 agrees at 8 bases. Germline CDR1 SGHTA, CDR2 FQGNSA. The CDR3 consists of 15 residues. Trimming removed 4 bases from V and 1 base from J; junction bases left unmatched: 3.

The chain's CDR3 is CASSQNRDQPQHF. CDR3 in DNA: TGCGCCAGCAGCCAGAACAGGGATCAGCCCCAGCATTTT. The chain combines TRBV4-1 with TRBJ1-5, with a weak D call TRBD1 (6 bases). The CDR3 is made up of 13 amino acids. Trimming pared 3 bases from V and 5 bases from J, leaving 8 bases between. The germline CDR1 and CDR2 sequences are MGHRA and YSYEKL.

The chain uses TRBV7-6 and TRBJ1-3, with 7 nucleotides matching TRBD1. Germline CDR1 reads SGHVS; CDR2 reads FNYEAQ. The CDR3 has 15 residues. J gave up 2 bases and V 1 base, and 2 bases lay outside the gene matches. CDR3 in DNA: TGTGCCAGCAGCTTAGACACAGGGGCTGGAAACACCATATATTTT. It encodes CASSLDTGAGNTIYF.

J is TRBJ2-1 and V is TRBV11-3; possible D gene TRBD2, 6 bases. The CDR3 has 15 residues. Trimming removed 5 bases at V and 0 bases at J, with 11 bases between. Germline V gives CDR1 SGHNT, CDR2 YENEEA. In DNA form, the CDR3 reads TGTGCCAGCAGCGTACCCGGGAGCTCCTACAATGAGCAGTTCTTC. Encoded protein: CASSVPGSSYNEQFF.

The V and J genes are TRBV15 and TRBJ1-5, with 7 bases that match TRBD1. Per the germline V gene, CDR1 is LNHNV and CDR2 is YYDKDF (reference sequence). The CDR3 spans 14 residues. The V gene end was trimmed by 6 bases and the J gene end by 5 bases; junction bases not matched to a gene: 7. The CDR3 DNA follows: TGTGCCACCAGAGACCGGGACAGAGATCAGCCCCAGCATTTT. This encodes CATRDRDRDQPQHF.

This chain links TRBV4-1 with TRBJ2-3; D possibly corresponds to TRBD2 (5 bases). The length of the CDR3 is 16 residues. The germline CDR1 and CDR2 sequences are MGHRA and YSYEKL. Trimming pared 0 bases from V and 4 bases from J, leaving 14 bases between. Here the CDR3 DNA reads TGCGCCAGCAGCCAAGAATCGGGAAATAGCCCAGATACGCAGTATTTT. Its protein product is CASSQESGNSPDTQYF.

The chain combines TRBV12-3 or TRBV12-4 with TRBJ1-2; D may be TRBD1 (5 bases). The V and J ends lost 7 bases and 4 bases respectively, with 10 bases between them. The CDR3 loop spans 12 amino acids. CDR3 amino acids: CASKRDLYGYTF. For the CDR3, the DNA is TGTGCCAGCAAGCGGGACCTCTATGGCTACACCTTC.

The chain uses TRBV11-2 and TRBJ2-1; TRBD2 is a possible D gene (6 bases). This CDR3 is built from 15 residues. Germline V CDR1 and CDR2: SGHAT, FQNNGV. V lost 3 bases to trimming and J lost 6 bases, with 15 bases between them. The CDR3 bases are TGTGCCAGCAGCTTGAACTTGGGACTGCCCAATGAGCAGTTCTTC. As protein: CASSLNLGLPNEQFF.

The chain joins TRBV5-1 to TRBJ2-5, with D possibly being TRBD1 (6 bases). Germline V gives CDR1 SGHRS, CDR2 YFSETQ. The ends were cut back, 4 bases at V and 0 bases at J, with 10 bases in the middle. The CDR3 consists of 14 residues. CDR3 in amino acids: CASSPGHYQETQYF. The CDR3 DNA reads TGCGCCAGCAGCCCGGGACACTACCAAGAGACCCAGTACTTC.

The V gene is TRBV2, the J gene TRBJ2-1, with D perhaps matching TRBD1 (6 bases). The CDR3 totals 14 residues. Germline CDR1 is SNHLY and CDR2 is FYNNEI. Trimming took 9 bases from V and 4 from J, leaving 16 bases between them. CDR3 in DNA: TGTGCCAGTCAGGGGCTCCGGACATACAATGAGCAGTTCTTC. This encodes CASQGLRTYNEQFF.

V usage is TRBV7-8 and J usage is TRBJ2-2; TRBD2 matches 7 bases. Germline V gene data show CDR1 as SGHVS and CDR2 as FQNEAQ. This CDR3 has 14 amino acids. V dropped 2 bases and J dropped 6; count of bases not matched to a gene: 3. CDR3 nucleotides: TGTGCCAGCAGCTTATCCCGGGAGGCCGGGGAGCTGTTTTTT. Translating gives CASSLSREAGELFF. The full variable domain, in which reference TRBV7-8 and TRBJ2-2 provide the parts outside the CDR3, is GAGVSQSPRYKVAKRGQDVALRCDPISGHVSLFWYQQALGQGPEFLTYFQNEAQLDKSGLPSDRFFAERPEGSVSTLKIQRTQQEDSAVYLCASSLSREAGELFFGEGSRLTVL.

The chain recombines TRBV2 with TRBJ2-5; 13 bases agree with TRBD2. Germline-derived CDR1 and CDR2 are SNHLY and FYNNEI. CDR3 size: 16 residues. Trimming removed 6 bases from V and 5 bases from J; junction bases left unmatched: 9. The CDR3 protein is CASRIPGLAGQETQYF. CDR3 in DNA: TGTGCCAGCAGGATCCCGGGACTAGCGGGACAGGAGACCCAGTACTTC.

This clone was picked up one time. The rearrangement links TRBV4-2 to TRBJ2-1; a possible D gene is TRBD1 (5 bases). CDR1 is LGHNA, CDR2 YNFKEQ, per germline. This CDR3 comprises 17 residues. V dropped 0 bases and J dropped 3 bases, with 15 bases sitting between them. In DNA, the CDR3 is TGTGCCAGCAGCCAAGAATCCCCACAGGAACTCTACAATGAGCAGTTCTTC. Translated: CASSQESPQELYNEQFF.

This clone has a handful of counts. The chain has TRBV28 and TRBJ2-7; tentatively, D is TRBD2 (6 bases). The CDR3 extends over 15 amino acids. V was cut by 6 bases and J by 0 bases, with 15 bases left in between. CDR1 and CDR2 from the germline V gene are MDHEN and SYDVKM. This CDR3 is CASSPSRDFSYEQYF. The DNA of the CDR3 is TGTGCCAGCAGCCCCTCGCGGGACTTCTCCTACGAGCAGTACTTC.

V is TRBV6-5 and J is TRBJ2-7; 10 nucleotides agree with TRBD1. This CDR3 spans 15 amino acids. Germline values: CDR1 MNHEY, CDR2 SVGAGI. V trimming: 6 bases; J trimming: 3 bases; junction bases outside the gene matches: 8. CDR3 DNA sequence: TGTGCCAGCAGAGGGACAGGGGCTCAACGCTACGAGCAGTACTTC. Translated, it gives CASRGTGAQRYEQYF.